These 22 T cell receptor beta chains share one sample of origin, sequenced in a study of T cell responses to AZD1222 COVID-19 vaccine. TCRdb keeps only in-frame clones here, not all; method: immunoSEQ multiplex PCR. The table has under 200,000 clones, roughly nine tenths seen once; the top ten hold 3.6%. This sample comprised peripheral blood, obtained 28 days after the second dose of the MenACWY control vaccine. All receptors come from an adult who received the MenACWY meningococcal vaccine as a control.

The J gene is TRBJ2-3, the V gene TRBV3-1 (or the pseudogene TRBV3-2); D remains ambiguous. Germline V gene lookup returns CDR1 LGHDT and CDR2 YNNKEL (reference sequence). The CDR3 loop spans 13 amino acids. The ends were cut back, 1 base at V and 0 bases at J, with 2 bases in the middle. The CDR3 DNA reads TGTGCCAGCAGCCAAGCTAGCACAGATACGCAGTATTTT. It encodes CASSQASTDTQYF.

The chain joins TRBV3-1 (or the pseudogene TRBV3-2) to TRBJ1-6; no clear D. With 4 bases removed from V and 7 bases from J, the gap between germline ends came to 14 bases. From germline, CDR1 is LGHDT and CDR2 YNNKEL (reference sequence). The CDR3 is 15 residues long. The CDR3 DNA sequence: TGTGCCAGCAGCCCTAGCGGTAACGGGAATTCACCCCTCCACTTT. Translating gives CASSPSGNGNSPLHF.

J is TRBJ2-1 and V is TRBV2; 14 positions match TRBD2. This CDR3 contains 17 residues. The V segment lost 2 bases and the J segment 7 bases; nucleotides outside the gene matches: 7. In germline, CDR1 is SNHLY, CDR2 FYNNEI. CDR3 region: CASSEPGLAGAGNEQFF. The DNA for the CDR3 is TGTGCCAGCAGTGAACCGGGACTAGCGGGAGCCGGGAATGAGCAGTTCTTC. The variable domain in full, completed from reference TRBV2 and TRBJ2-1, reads EPEVTQTPSHQVTQMGQEVILRCVPISNHLYFYWYRQILGQKVEFLVSFYNNEISEKSEIFDDQFSVERPDGSNFTLKIRSTKLEDSAMYFCASSEPGLAGAGNEQFFGPGTRLTVL.

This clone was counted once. CDR3 amino acids: CASSPGIPPLHF. The CDR3 DNA reads TGTGCCAGCTCACCTGGCATCCCACCCCTCCACTTT. The chain uses TRBV18 and TRBJ1-6; D is uncertain. CDR3 size: 12 residues. Trimming took off 3 bases at V and 11 bases at J, with 8 bases between the two ends. Germline V gene data show CDR1 as KGHSH and CDR2 as LQKENI.

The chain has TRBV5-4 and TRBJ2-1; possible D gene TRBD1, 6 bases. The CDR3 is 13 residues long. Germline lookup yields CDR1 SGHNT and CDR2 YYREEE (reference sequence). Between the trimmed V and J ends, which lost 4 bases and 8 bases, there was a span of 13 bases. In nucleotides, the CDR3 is TGTGCCAGCAGCGTGAAAGGGGGATATGAGCAGTTCTTC. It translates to CASSVKGGYEQFF.

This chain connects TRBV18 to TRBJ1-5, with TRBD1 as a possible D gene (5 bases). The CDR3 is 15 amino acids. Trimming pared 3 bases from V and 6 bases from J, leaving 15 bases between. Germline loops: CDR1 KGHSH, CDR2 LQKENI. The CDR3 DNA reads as TGTGCCAGCTCACCGGACACCAGGACCATTCAGCCCCAGCATTTT. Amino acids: CASSPDTRTIQPQHF.

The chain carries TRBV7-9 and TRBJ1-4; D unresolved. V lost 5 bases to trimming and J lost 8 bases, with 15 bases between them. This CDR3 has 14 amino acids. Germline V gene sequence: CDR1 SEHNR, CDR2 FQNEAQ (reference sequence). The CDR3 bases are TGTGCCAGCAGCCCCAGTGGGAGGCTGGAAAAACTGTTTTTT. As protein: CASSPSGRLEKLFF. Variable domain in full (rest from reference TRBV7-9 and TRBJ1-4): DTGVSQNPRHKITKRGQNVTFRCDPISEHNRLYWYRQTLGQGPEFLTYFQNEAQLEKSRLLSDRFSAERPKGSFSTLEIQRTEQGDSAMYLCASSPSGRLEKLFFGSGTQLSVL.

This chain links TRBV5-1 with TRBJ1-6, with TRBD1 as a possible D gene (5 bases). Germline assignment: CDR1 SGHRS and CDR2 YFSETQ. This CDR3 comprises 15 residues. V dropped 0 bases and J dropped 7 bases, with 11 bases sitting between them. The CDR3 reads CASSLVVGENSPLHF. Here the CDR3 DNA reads TGCGCCAGCAGCTTGGTTGTGGGGGAGAATTCACCCCTCCACTTT.

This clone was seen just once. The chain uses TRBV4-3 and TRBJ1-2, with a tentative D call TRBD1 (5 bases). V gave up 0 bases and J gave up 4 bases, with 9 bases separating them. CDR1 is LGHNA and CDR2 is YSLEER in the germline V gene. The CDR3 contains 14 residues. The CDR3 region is CASSQDPRAYGYTF. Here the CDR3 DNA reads TGCGCCAGCAGCCAAGATCCCAGGGCCTATGGCTACACCTTC.

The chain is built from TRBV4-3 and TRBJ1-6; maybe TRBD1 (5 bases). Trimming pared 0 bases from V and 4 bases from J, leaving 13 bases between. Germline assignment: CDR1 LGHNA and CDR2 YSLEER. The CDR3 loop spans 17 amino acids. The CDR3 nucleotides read TGCGCCAGCAGCCAAGATATAGAGGACAAGTATAATTCACCCCTCCACTTT. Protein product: CASSQDIEDKYNSPLHF.

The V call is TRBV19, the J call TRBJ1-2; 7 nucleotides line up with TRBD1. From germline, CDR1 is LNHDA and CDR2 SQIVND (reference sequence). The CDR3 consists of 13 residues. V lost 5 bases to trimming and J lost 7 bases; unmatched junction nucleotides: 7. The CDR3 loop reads CASSQDRVGGYTF. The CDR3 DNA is TGTGCCAGTAGTCAAGACAGGGTGGGTGGCTACACCTTC.

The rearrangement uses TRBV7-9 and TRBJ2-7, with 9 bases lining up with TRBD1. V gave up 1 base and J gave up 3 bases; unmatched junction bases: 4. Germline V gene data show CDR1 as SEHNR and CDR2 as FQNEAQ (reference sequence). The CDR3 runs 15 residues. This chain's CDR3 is CASSLGATGGYEQYF. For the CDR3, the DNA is TGTGCCAGCAGCTTAGGTGCGACAGGGGGCTACGAGCAGTACTTC.

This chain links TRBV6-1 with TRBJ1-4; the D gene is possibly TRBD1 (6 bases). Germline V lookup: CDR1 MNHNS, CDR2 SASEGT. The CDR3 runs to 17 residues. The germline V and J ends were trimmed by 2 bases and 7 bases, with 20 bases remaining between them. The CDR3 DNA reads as TGTGCCAGCAGTGAACGCATAAGACAGGCGAGCTTTGAAAAACTGTTTTTT. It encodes CASSERIRQASFEKLFF.

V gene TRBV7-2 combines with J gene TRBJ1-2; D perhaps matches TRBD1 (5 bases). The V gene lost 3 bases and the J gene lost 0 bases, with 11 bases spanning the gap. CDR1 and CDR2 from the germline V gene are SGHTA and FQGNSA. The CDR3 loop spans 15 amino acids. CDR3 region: CASSFGTDSNYGYTF. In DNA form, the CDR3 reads TGTGCCAGCAGCTTCGGGACCGATTCTAACTATGGCTACACCTTC.

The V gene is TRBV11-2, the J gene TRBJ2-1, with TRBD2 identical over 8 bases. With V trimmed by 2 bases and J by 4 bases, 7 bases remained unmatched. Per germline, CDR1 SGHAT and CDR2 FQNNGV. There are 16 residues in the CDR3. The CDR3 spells CASSLLGSGTYNEQFF. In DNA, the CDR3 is TGTGCCAGCAGCTTACTGGGTAGCGGGACATACAATGAGCAGTTCTTC.

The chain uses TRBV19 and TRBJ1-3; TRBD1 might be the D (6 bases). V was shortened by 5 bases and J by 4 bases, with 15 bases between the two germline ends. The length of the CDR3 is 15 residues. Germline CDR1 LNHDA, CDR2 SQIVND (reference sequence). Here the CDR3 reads CASSRSRQEGNTIYF. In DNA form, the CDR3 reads TGTGCCAGTAGTCGCTCAAGACAGGAGGGAAACACCATATATTTT.

This chain's CDR3 is CASSKVRDRGYNEQFF. CDR3 DNA: TGTGCCAGCAGCAAAGTCCGGGACAGGGGTTACAATGAGCAGTTCTTC. The rearrangement joins TRBV21-1 to TRBJ2-1; whether TRBD1, the table's D call, matches the DNA was not checked. TRBV21-1 is labeled a pseudogene. This CDR3 is 16 amino acids long.

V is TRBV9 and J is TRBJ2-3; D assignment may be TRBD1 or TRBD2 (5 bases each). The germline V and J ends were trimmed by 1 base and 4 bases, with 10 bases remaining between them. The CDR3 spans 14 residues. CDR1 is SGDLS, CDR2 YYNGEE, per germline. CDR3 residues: CASSVRGAADTQYF. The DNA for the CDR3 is TGTGCCAGCAGCGTAAGAGGGGCGGCAGATACGCAGTATTTT.

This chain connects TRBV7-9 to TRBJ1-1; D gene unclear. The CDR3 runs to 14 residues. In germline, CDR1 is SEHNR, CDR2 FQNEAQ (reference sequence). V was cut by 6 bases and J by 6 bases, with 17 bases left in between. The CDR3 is CASSPLATGAEAFF. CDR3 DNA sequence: TGTGCCAGCAGTCCCCTGGCGACCGGCGCTGAAGCTTTCTTT.

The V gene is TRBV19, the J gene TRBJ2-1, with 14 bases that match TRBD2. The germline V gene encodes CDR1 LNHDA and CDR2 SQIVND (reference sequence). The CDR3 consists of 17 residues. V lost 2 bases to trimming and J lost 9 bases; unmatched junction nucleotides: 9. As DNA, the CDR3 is TGTGCCAGTAGTATAAGAGGGGGGACTAGCGGGAGCTCTGAGCAGTTCTTC. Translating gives CASSIRGGTSGSSEQFF. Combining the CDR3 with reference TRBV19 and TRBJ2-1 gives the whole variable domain DGGITQSPKYLFRKEGQNVTLSCEQNLNHDAMYWYRQDPGQGLRLIYYSQIVNDFQKGDIAEGYSVSREKKESFPLTVTSAQKNPTAFYLCASSIRGGTSGSSEQFFGPGTRLTVL.

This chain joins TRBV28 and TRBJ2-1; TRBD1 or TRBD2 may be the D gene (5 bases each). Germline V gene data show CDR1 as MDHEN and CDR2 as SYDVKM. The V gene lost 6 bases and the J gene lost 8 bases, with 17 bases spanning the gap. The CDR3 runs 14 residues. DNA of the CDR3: TGTGCCAGCAGCAGGGACGCTCCTGTCGATGAGCAGTTCTTC. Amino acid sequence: CASSRDAPVDEQFF.

The CDR3 protein is CASSPLAGGGTGELFF. CDR3 sequence (DNA): TGTGCCAGCAGCCCCTTAGCGGGAGGCGGGACCGGGGAGCTGTTTTTT. This chain connects TRBV7-3 to TRBJ2-2, with 10 nucleotides matching TRBD2. Germline CDR1 and CDR2: SGHTA and FQGTGA. This CDR3 has 16 amino acids. Germline trimming cut 5 bases from V and 5 bases from J; bases unmatched to any gene: 8. Combining the CDR3 with reference TRBV7-3 and TRBJ2-2 gives the whole variable domain GAGVSQTPSNKVTEKGKYVELRCDPISGHTALYWYRQSLGQGPEFLIYFQGTGAADDSGLPNDRFFAVRPEGSVSTLKIQRTERGDSAVYLCASSPLAGGGTGELFFGEGSRLTVL.